Listed below are T cell receptor beta chains from one sample, sequenced in a study of OX40 agonist ivuxolimab in advanced cancers. TCRdb keeps only in-frame clones here, not all; method: immunoSEQ multiplex PCR. The sample records 75,000 to 100,000 clones, approximately 90% being singletons. The sample in question was CD4+ or CD8+ T cells sorted from blood, obtained in a trial of the OX40 agonist ivuxolimab. These receptors came from an adult with an advanced solid tumor such as melanoma, head and neck, liver or kidney cancer. Each CDR3 is given with its conserved first and last residue. The order of the fields is CDR3 protein, CDR3 DNA, D gene, clone size, V gene, J gene. A D gene is named only where the DNA matches it firmly. Size is stated for part of the rows, as once, few or many counts, or as a class when the clone is expanded.

CDR3 protein: CASSLASGGYNEQFF; CDR3 DNA: TGTGCCAGCAGCTTAGCTTCGGGGGGTTACAATGAGCAGTTCTTC; D gene: TRBD2; clone size: .; V gene: TRBV7-2; J gene: TRBJ2-1
CDR3 protein: CASSEKFRGTDTQYF; CDR3 DNA: TGTGCCAGCAGTGAGAAGTTTAGGGGCACAGATACGCAGTATTTT; D gene: .; clone size: .; V gene: TRBV6-1; J gene: TRBJ2-3
CDR3 protein: CASSRHRDDTYEQYF; CDR3 DNA: TGTGCCAGCAGTCGACATCGGGACGATACTTACGAGCAGTACTTC; D gene: .; clone size: .; V gene: TRBV6-5; J gene: TRBJ2-7
CDR3 protein: CASSIFDNSQETQYF; CDR3 DNA: TGTGCCAGTAGTATCTTCGACAACTCTCAAGAGACCCAGTACTTC; D gene: .; clone size: .; V gene: TRBV19; J gene: TRBJ2-5
CDR3 protein: CASSRGGVDNTEAFF; CDR3 DNA: TGTGCCAGCTCACGGGGAGGGGTGGATAACACTGAAGCTTTCTTT; D gene: .; clone size: .; V gene: TRBV18; J gene: TRBJ1-1
CDR3 protein: CASTPVGGPWNEQFF; CDR3 DNA: TGTGCCAGTACCCCTGTGGGGGGGCCGTGGAATGAGCAGTTCTTC; D gene: .; clone size: .; V gene: TRBV19; J gene: TRBJ2-1
CDR3 protein: CASSYSGQLNTEAFF; CDR3 DNA: TGTGCCAGCAGTTACTCGGGACAGCTAAACACTGAAGCTTTCTTT; D gene: TRBD1; clone size: .; V gene: TRBV6-6; J gene: TRBJ1-1
CDR3 protein: CASSRDVNTEAFF; CDR3 DNA: TGTGCCAGCAGTAGGGACGTAAACACTGAAGCTTTCTTT; D gene: .; clone size: once; V gene: TRBV2; J gene: TRBJ1-1
CDR3 protein: CASSEPHRGEKLFF; CDR3 DNA: TGTGCCAGCAGTGAACCGCACAGGGGTGAAAAACTGTTTTTT; D gene: TRBD1; clone size: .; V gene: TRBV6-1; J gene: TRBJ1-4
CDR3 protein: CASSLVGATSTDTQYF; CDR3 DNA: TGTGCCAGCAGCTTGGTGGGGGCAACTAGCACAGATACGCAGTATTTT; D gene: .; clone size: .; V gene: TRBV5-4; J gene: TRBJ2-3
CDR3 protein: CASSIVQGTGNTEAFF; CDR3 DNA: TGTGCCAGTAGTATAGTACAGGGAACAGGGAACACTGAAGCTTTCTTT; D gene: .; clone size: .; V gene: TRBV19; J gene: TRBJ1-1
CDR3 protein: CASSPNFYEQYF; CDR3 DNA: TGTGCCAGCAGCCCCAACTTCTACGAGCAGTACTTC; D gene: .; clone size: .; V gene: TRBV9; J gene: TRBJ2-7
CDR3 protein: CASSQTNGVGGIYNEQFF; CDR3 DNA: TGTGCCAGCAGCCAAACAAACGGGGTGGGGGGAATATACAATGAGCAGTTCTTC; D gene: .; clone size: .; V gene: TRBV4-2; J gene: TRBJ2-1
CDR3 protein: CSSRTGDYNEQFF; CDR3 DNA: TGCAGCTCCCGGACGGGTGATTACAATGAGCAGTTCTTC; D gene: .; clone size: .; V gene: TRBV29-1; J gene: TRBJ2-1
CDR3 protein: CASSLVYGDTEAFF; CDR3 DNA: TGCGCCAGCAGCTTGGTATACGGGGACACTGAAGCTTTCTTT; D gene: .; clone size: .; V gene: TRBV5-1; J gene: TRBJ1-1
CDR3 protein: CASSWAGTGNSPLHF; CDR3 DNA: TGTGCCAGCAGTTGGGCTGGGACGGGGAATTCACCCCTCCACTTT; D gene: .; clone size: .; V gene: TRBV6-6; J gene: TRBJ1-6
CDR3 protein: CASSAVSGGAYDTQYF; CDR3 DNA: TGTGCCAGCAGCGCCGTCAGTGGGGGGGCCTATGATACGCAGTATTTT; D gene: .; clone size: .; V gene: TRBV11-2; J gene: TRBJ2-3
CDR3 protein: CASSLGIGLETQYF; CDR3 DNA: TGTGCTAGCAGCTTAGGGATAGGGTTAGAGACCCAGTACTTC; D gene: .; clone size: few; V gene: TRBV7-7; J gene: TRBJ2-5
CDR3 protein: CASSELRGAGYTF; CDR3 DNA: TGTGCCAGCAGTGAATTAAGGGGCGCTGGCTACACCTTC; D gene: .; clone size: once; V gene: TRBV2; J gene: TRBJ1-2
CDR3 protein: CASGTGDEDTEAFF; CDR3 DNA: TGTGCCAGCGGGACAGGGGATGAGGACACTGAAGCTTTCTTT; D gene: TRBD1; clone size: .; V gene: TRBV6-5; J gene: TRBJ1-1
CDR3 protein: CASRPGQGYSYEQYF; CDR3 DNA: TGTGCCAGCAGGCCGGGACAGGGCTACTCCTACGAGCAGTACTTC; D gene: TRBD1; clone size: .; V gene: TRBV7-2; J gene: TRBJ2-7
CDR3 protein: CASSHRDRRYTEAFF; CDR3 DNA: TGTGCCAGCAGCCATAGGGACAGAAGGTACACTGAAGCTTTCTTT; D gene: TRBD1; clone size: .; V gene: TRBV11-2; J gene: TRBJ1-1
CDR3 protein: CASIGTLNQPQHF; CDR3 DNA: TGTGCCAGCATTGGGACACTTAATCAGCCCCAGCATTTT; D gene: .; clone size: .; V gene: TRBV6-1; J gene: TRBJ1-5
CDR3 protein: CASSLVRLGNTEAFF; CDR3 DNA: TGCGCCAGCAGCTTGGTTAGACTGGGAAACACTGAAGCTTTCTTT; D gene: .; clone size: .; V gene: TRBV5-1; J gene: TRBJ1-1
CDR3 protein: CASSIYRLAGGYTF; CDR3 DNA: TGTGCCAGCAGCATATACAGGCTAGCGGGTGGCTACACCTTC; D gene: .; clone size: .; V gene: TRBV7-2; J gene: TRBJ1-2
CDR3 protein: CASSLLTGEVGGYTF; CDR3 DNA: TGCGCCAGCAGCTTGTTGACAGGGGAAGTTGGAGGCTACACCTTC; D gene: TRBD1; clone size: .; V gene: TRBV5-1; J gene: TRBJ1-2
CDR3 protein: CASSLVAFSSYNEQFF; CDR3 DNA: TGTGCCAGCAGCTTAGTAGCGTTCTCCTCCTACAATGAGCAGTTCTTC; D gene: .; clone size: .; V gene: TRBV7-6; J gene: TRBJ2-1
CDR3 protein: CASSEQVREKLFF; CDR3 DNA: TGTGCCAGCAGCGAACAGGTCCGGGAAAAACTGTTTTTT; D gene: .; clone size: .; V gene: TRBV7-2; J gene: TRBJ1-4
CDR3 protein: CASSSRGTGGINEQFF; CDR3 DNA: TGTGCCAGCAGCTCAAGGGGGACAGGGGGTATCAATGAGCAGTTCTTC; D gene: TRBD1; clone size: once; V gene: TRBV7-2; J gene: TRBJ2-1
CDR3 protein: CASSIDRGGFETQYF; CDR3 DNA: TGTGCCAGTAGTATAGATCGAGGGGGTTTTGAGACCCAGTACTTC; D gene: .; clone size: .; V gene: TRBV19; J gene: TRBJ2-5
CDR3 protein: CASRGLGNQPQHF; CDR3 DNA: TGTGCCAGCAGGGGACTCGGCAATCAGCCCCAGCATTTT; D gene: .; clone size: .; V gene: TRBV2; J gene: TRBJ1-5
CDR3 protein: CASSARTGHQETQYF; CDR3 DNA: TGTGCCAGCAGCGCCCGGACAGGGCACCAAGAGACCCAGTACTTC; D gene: TRBD1; clone size: .; V gene: TRBV7-2; J gene: TRBJ2-5